This is a list of T cell receptor beta chains from one sample in a study of T cells in localized non-small cell lung cancer. Here immunoSEQ multiplex PCR was the method, and the copy in TCRdb shows in-frame clones only, minus some. Of over 25,000 clones in the sample, around 92% were seen once. The sequences come from peripheral blood, collected before any cancer treatment. Receptors originate from a female donor older than 55 with stage I lung adenocarcinoma. The CDR3 runs from the conserved cysteine through the conserved F or W. D genes are given only for firm matches. The size of a clone is reported for some rows only, either as once, few or many, or as a class for expanded clones.

len	v_gene	d_gene	j_gene	abundance	CDR3nt	CDR3aa
15	TRBV19	NA	TRBJ1-6	once	TGTGCCAGCCATAAGGGCGGCAGATTAAATTCACCCCTCCACTTT	CASHKGGRLNSPLHF
13	TRBV4-2	NA	TRBJ2-5	once	TGTGCCAGCAGCCACCGACAGCAAGAGACCCAGTACTTC	CASSHRQQETQYF
16	TRBV4-1	NA	TRBJ1-5	NA	TGCGCCAGCAGCCAAGTTCCCGGTGGTAGCAATCAGCCCCAGCATTTT	CASSQVPGGSNQPQHF
14	TRBV11-2	NA	TRBJ1-6	NA	TGTGCCAGCAGCTTCGGGGGAAATAATTCACCCCTCCACTTT	CASSFGGNNSPLHF
15	TRBV4-3	NA	TRBJ2-7	few	TGCGCCAGCAGCCAATCGGAAGGGCGGACGTCCGAGCAGTACTTC	CASSQSEGRTSEQYF
15	TRBV4-1	NA	TRBJ1-4	NA	TGCGCCAGCAGCCAAGGAAGAGGAGAGTATGAAAAACTGTTTTTT	CASSQGRGEYEKLFF
14	TRBV19	TRBD1	TRBJ2-3	NA	TGTGCCAGTAGCCCGGACAGGGGGACAGATACGCAGTATTTT	CASSPDRGTDTQYF
14	TRBV30	TRBD1	TRBJ1-2	NA	TGTGCCTGGAGTCGGGACAGGGGTTCATATGGCTACACCTTC	CAWSRDRGSYGYTF
14	TRBV28	NA	TRBJ2-7	NA	TGTGCCAGCAGTATGCTCCGGGGTTCCTACGAGCAGTACTTC	CASSMLRGSYEQYF
17	TRBV21-1	NA	TRBJ2-6	once	TGTGCCAGCAGCACAGGTGTAGGACTAGCTGGGGCCAACGTCCTGACTTTC	CASSTGVGLAGANVLTF
14	TRBV27	TRBD1	TRBJ1-2	once	TGTGCCAGCAGTGTCCCGACAGGGGGGTATGGCTACACCTTC	CASSVPTGGYGYTF
17	TRBV5-1	TRBD1	TRBJ1-6	NA	TGCGCCAGCAGCCCCACCTTCCGGACAGGGATTAATTCACCCCTCCACTTT	CASSPTFRTGINSPLHF
14	TRBV5-1	NA	TRBJ1-5	NA	TGCACCAGCAGCTTGGCCGGGGGCAGACAGCCCCAGCATTTT	CTSSLAGGRQPQHF
14	TRBV29-1	NA	TRBJ2-2	few	TGCAGCGTTGAAGATCCGCTGCGGACCGGGGAGCTGTTTTTT	CSVEDPLRTGELFF
14	TRBV7-9	NA	TRBJ1-6	NA	TGTGCCAGCAGCAGTAGGGAGGGTAATTCACCCCTCCACTTT	CASSSREGNSPLHF
13	TRBV7-2	NA	TRBJ2-3	NA	TGTGCCAGCAGCTTCAAGCACACAGATACGCAGTATTTT	CASSFKHTDTQYF
14	TRBV6-1	NA	TRBJ2-3	NA	TGTGCCAGCAGTGAAGTGATGGTCGCGGATACGCAGTATTTT	CASSEVMVADTQYF
12	TRBV29-1	NA	TRBJ1-3	once	TGCAGCGTTGAAGCTGGGGAAAGCACCATATATTTT	CSVEAGESTIYF
13	TRBV9	NA	TRBJ2-5	NA	TGTGCCAGCAGCGTGGGGGGTTCGGAGACCCAGTACTTC	CASSVGGSETQYF
14	TRBV1	NA	TRBJ1-2	NA	TGCACCAGCAGCCCGACGTCGAGACCGTGGGGCTACACCTTC	CTSSPTSRPWGYTF
14	TRBV15	NA	TRBJ1-1	NA	TGTGCCACCAGCAGGGCCGGATTCGGCGCTGAAGCTTTCTTT	CATSRAGFGAEAFF
12	TRBV6-1	NA	TRBJ1-2	NA	TGTGCCAGCAGTGAGGTTAACTATGGCTACACCTTC	CASSEVNYGYTF
14	TRBV6-5	TRBD2	TRBJ2-5	NA	TGTGCCAGCAGCCCCGGGACTAGAGCGGAGACCCAGTACTTC	CASSPGTRAETQYF
13	TRBV6-1	NA	TRBJ2-3	NA	TGTGCCAGCAGTGAAATTAGCACAGATACGCAGTATTTT	CASSEISTDTQYF
13	TRBV9	NA	TRBJ1-2	NA	TGTGCCAGCAGCGTAGGAGGGTCCTATGGCTACACCTTC	CASSVGGSYGYTF
17	TRBV18	NA	TRBJ1-6	NA	TGTGCCAGCTCACCTAATACTCTTCGGAGAGGGGGTTCACCCCTCCACTTT	CASSPNTLRRGGSPLHF
15	TRBV5-1	TRBD1	TRBJ2-7	NA	TGCGCCAGCAGCTTATCCGGGACAGGGATGTACGAGCAGTACTTC	CASSLSGTGMYEQYF
14	TRBV18	TRBD1	TRBJ1-1	NA	TGTGCCAGCTCACTCCAGGGGGGGGAGACTGAAGCTTTCTTT	CASSLQGGETEAFF
14	TRBV6-1	TRBD2	TRBJ2-5	NA	TGTGCCAGCAGGCCAGCGGGGGGTAAAGAGACCCAGTACTTC	CASRPAGGKETQYF
15	TRBV19	NA	TRBJ1-1	NA	TGTGCCAGTAGTAACCGACAGCTGATGAACACTGAAGCTTTCTTT	CASSNRQLMNTEAFF
15	TRBV25-1	TRBD1	TRBJ1-5	few	TGTGCCAGCAGGGACAGGGTGGAATACAATCAGCCCCAGCATTTT	CASRDRVEYNQPQHF
14	TRBV2	TRBD1	TRBJ1-1	NA	TGTGCCAGCAGCGGGGACAGGTCAAACACTGAAGCTTTCTTT	CASSGDRSNTEAFF
14	TRBV6-1	NA	TRBJ1-3	NA	TGTGCCAGCAGTGAAGTAGCAGGTGGAAACACCATATATTTT	CASSEVAGGNTIYF
18	TRBV13	NA	TRBJ1-1	NA	TGTGCCAGCAGCGCTACCCAGGAAAGGATGGTGGGGAACACTGAAGCTTTCTTT	CASSATQERMVGNTEAFF
17	TRBV19	NA	TRBJ1-1	NA	TGTGCCAGTAGTATAAGCTTCGGGGGGCAGTATGGTACTGAAGCTTTCTTT	CASSISFGGQYGTEAFF
15	TRBV14	NA	TRBJ2-7	NA	TGTGCCAGCAGCCAAGAGAACTACAGGGCGTACGAGCAGTACTTC	CASSQENYRAYEQYF
17	TRBV29-1	TRBD1	TRBJ1-6	NA	TGCAGCGTTGAAAAAGGGAGGGGGCGATGGAATAATTCACCCCTCCACTTT	CSVEKGRGRWNNSPLHF
17	TRBV7-2	TRBD2	TRBJ2-2	NA	TGTGCCAGCAGCTTAGGAGGACTAGCGGGGCGCGCCGGGGAGCTGTTTTTT	CASSLGGLAGRAGELFF
12	TRBV6-6	NA	TRBJ1-4	NA	TGTGCCAGCCAAAGTGGGGGTGAAAAACTGTTTTTT	CASQSGGEKLFF
16	TRBV11-3	NA	TRBJ1-3	NA	TGTGCCAGCAGCTTTCGCCACAGGTTTGATGGAAACACCATATATTTT	CASSFRHRFDGNTIYF
13	TRBV19	NA	TRBJ1-3	NA	TGTGCCAGTAGTACAGGAGACGGAAACACCATATATTTT	CASSTGDGNTIYF
16	TRBV6-5	TRBD2	TRBJ2-1	NA	TGTGCCAGCAGTTACGGGCTAGCGGGGGGGCCTAGTGAGCAGTTCTTC	CASSYGLAGGPSEQFF
15	TRBV5-5	TRBD1	TRBJ2-2	NA	TGTGCCAGCAGCTTAGACAGGGTGATCACCGGGGAGCTGTTTTTT	CASSLDRVITGELFF
15	TRBV10-1	NA	TRBJ1-2	NA	TGCGCCAGCGTTATGGTAGAAAGTGGATTATACGGCTACACCTTC	CASVMVESGLYGYTF
15	TRBV6-5	NA	TRBJ1-1	NA	TGTGCCAGCTTCCACCGGCCGTTGCTTGACACTGAAGCTTTCTTT	CASFHRPLLDTEAFF